This T cell receptor beta chain emerged from a study of T cells in Graves' hyperthyroidism and ophthalmopathy. This CDR3 has 14 residues. V lost 7 bases and J 0 bases, leaving 12 bases between the germline ends. Germline CDR1 and CDR2: MDHEN and SYDVKM. Study observations and caveats: Model predictions of ophthalmopathy came a median approximately 6.2 months before onset.

This clonotype was recorded many times. Its antigen remains unknown. Using RNA transcripts as the source, TCR beta CDR3 regions were amplified. RT-PCR in the first round (using the HTBI primer set) targeted the TCR CDR3. Each CDR3 protein is one row after TCRdb ran MiXCR on the multiplex PCR reads. In the table there are 640,000 or so distinct CDR3 sequences, over 12% of which are singletons. Sequenced material: blood. The receptor comes from a woman in her forties with Graves' ophthalmopathy. The genes are TRBV28 and TRBJ1-1, with D unclear. CDR3 coding DNA: TGTGCCAGCATCACCCGAGGAGTGAACACTGAAGCTTTCTTT. Protein product: CASITRGVNTEAFF.